This T cell receptor (beta chain) was obtained from a study of blood T cell repertoires in COVID-19. Study details: Spain, Italy and the United States supplied samples that represented acute and convalescent COVID-19. The cDNA or gDNA used as material had been derived from T cells, B-cell-depleted T cells, or PBMCs.

Per the study methods: Using reference gene primer amplification, nucleated cell counts were estimated. Clones were read by immunoSEQ multiplex PCR, and TCRdb kept only the in-frame ones, dropping some. Clonal size and the V and J genes are those of that table, whereas D and trimming came from the DNA. The table lists hundreds of thousands of clones, about 90% of them singletons. This CDR3 spans 21 amino acids. The V and J ends lost 10 bases and 0 bases, in that order; junction bases with no gene match: 22. Germline loops: CDR1 LNHDA, CDR2 SQIVND (reference sequence). This chain uses TRBV19 with TRBJ1-6; 9 bases are shared with TRBD1. The sample comprised peripheral blood. The source is a young woman who had recovered from COVID-19. This chain's CDR3 is CAKTGLLSDRGRGSYNSPLHF. The DNA of the CDR3 is TGTGCCAAAACGGGGCTGCTCTCCGACAGGGGGAGAGGCTCCTATAATTCACCCCTCCACTTT. Based on the CDR3 plus reference TRBV19 and TRBJ1-6, the full variable domain is DGGITQSPKYLFRKEGQNVTLSCEQNLNHDAMYWYRQDPGQGLRLIYYSQIVNDFQKGDIAEGYSVSREKKESFPLTVTSAQKNPTAFYLCAKTGLLSDRGRGSYNSPLHFGNGTRLTVT.